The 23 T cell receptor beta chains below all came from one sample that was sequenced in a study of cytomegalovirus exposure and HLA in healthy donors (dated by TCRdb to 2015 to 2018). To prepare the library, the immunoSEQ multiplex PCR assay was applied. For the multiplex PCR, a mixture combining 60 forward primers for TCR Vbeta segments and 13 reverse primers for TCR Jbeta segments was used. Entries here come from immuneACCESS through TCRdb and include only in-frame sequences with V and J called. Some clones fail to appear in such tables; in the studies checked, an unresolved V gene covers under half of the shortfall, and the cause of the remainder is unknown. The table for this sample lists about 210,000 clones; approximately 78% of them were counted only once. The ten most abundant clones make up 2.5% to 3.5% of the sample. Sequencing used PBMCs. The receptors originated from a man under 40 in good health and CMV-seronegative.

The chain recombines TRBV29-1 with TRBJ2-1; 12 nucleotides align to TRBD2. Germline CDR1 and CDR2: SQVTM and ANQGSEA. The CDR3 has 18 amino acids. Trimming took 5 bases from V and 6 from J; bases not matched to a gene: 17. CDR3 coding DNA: TGCAGCGTTACTTCCGGACTAGCGGGGCTAAGTACCCTCAATGAGCAGTTCTTC. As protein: CSVTSGLAGLSTLNEQFF.

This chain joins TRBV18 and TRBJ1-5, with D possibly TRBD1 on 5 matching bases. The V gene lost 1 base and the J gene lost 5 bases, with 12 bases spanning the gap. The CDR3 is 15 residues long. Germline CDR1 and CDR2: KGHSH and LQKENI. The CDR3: CASSPRERGHQPQHF. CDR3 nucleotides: TGTGCCAGCTCACCACGTGAGCGGGGCCATCAGCCCCAGCATTTT.

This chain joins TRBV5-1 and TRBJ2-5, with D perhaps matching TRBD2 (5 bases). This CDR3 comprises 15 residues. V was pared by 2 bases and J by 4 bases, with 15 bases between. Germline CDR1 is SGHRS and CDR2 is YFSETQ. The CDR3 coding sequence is TGCGCCAGCAGCTTAGACGGAAACGGGGTAGAGACCCAGTACTTC. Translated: CASSLDGNGVETQYF.

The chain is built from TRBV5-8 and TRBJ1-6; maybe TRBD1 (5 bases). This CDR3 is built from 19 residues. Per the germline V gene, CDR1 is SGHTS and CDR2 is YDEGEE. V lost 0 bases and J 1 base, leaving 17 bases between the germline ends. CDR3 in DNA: TGTGCCAGCAGCTTGGTGTTGGCGGTCGGGGGTTCCTATAATTCACCCCTCCACTTT. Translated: CASSLVLAVGGSYNSPLHF.

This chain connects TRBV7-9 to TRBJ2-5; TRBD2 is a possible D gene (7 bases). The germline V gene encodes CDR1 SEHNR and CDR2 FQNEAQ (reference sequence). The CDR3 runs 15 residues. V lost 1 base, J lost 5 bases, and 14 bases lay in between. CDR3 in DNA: TGTGCCAGCAGCTTAGTCGAAGGGGGGGCGGAGACCCAGTACTTC. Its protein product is CASSLVEGGAETQYF.

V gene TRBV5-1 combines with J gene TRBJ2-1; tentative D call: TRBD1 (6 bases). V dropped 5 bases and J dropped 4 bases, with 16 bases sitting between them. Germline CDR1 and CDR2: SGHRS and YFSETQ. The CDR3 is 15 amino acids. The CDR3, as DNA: TGCGCCAGCAGTAGGGGGACATACGTGTACAATGAGCAGTTCTTC. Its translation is CASSRGTYVYNEQFF.

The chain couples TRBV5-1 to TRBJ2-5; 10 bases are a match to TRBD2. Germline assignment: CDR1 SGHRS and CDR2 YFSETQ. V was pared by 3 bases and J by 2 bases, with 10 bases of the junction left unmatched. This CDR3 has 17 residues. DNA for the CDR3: TGCGCCAGCAGCTCTGGGGTGGCTAGCGGGGGTCAAGAGACCCAGTACTTC. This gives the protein CASSSGVASGGQETQYF. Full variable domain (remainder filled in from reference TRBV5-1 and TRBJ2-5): KAGVTQTPRYLIKTRGQQVTLSCSPISGHRSVSWYQQTPGQGLQFLFEYFSETQRNKGNFPGRFSGRQFSNSRSEMNVSTLELGDSALYLCASSSGVASGGQETQYFGPGTRLLVL.

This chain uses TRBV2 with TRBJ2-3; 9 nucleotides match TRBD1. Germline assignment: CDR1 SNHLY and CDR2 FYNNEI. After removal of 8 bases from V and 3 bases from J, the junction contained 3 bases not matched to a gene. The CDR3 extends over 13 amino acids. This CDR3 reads CASRQGGTDTQYF. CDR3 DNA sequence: TGTGCCAGCCGACAGGGGGGGACAGATACGCAGTATTTT.

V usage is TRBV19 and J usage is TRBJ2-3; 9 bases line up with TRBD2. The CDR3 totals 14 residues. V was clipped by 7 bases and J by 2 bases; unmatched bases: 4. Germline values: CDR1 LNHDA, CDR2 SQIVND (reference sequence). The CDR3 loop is CASTLAGDTDTQYF. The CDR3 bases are TGTGCCAGTACATTAGCGGGGGACACAGATACGCAGTATTTT.

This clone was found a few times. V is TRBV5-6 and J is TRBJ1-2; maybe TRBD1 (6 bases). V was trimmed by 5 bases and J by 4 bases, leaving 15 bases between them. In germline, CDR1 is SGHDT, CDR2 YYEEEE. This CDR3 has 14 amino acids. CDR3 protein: CASSRRQDLYGYTF. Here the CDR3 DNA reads TGTGCCAGCAGTCGACGACAGGACCTCTATGGCTACACCTTC. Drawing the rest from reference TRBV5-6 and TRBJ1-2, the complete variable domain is DAGVTQSPTHLIKTRGQQVTLRCSPKSGHDTVSWYQQALGQGPQFIFQYYEEEERQRGNFPDRFSGHQFPNYSSELNVNALLLGDSALYLCASSRRQDLYGYTFGSGTRLTVV.

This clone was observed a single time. The CDR3, as DNA: TGTGCCAGCAGCGTAGTGGATAGCGGGGCAAACACAGATACGCAGTATTTT. Its protein is CASSVVDSGANTDTQYF. The chain joins TRBV9 to TRBJ2-3; TRBD2 agrees at 8 bases. This CDR3 contains 17 residues. The germline V gene has CDR1 SGDLS and CDR2 YYNGEE. The V segment lost 0 bases and the J segment 2 bases; nucleotides outside the gene matches: 8.

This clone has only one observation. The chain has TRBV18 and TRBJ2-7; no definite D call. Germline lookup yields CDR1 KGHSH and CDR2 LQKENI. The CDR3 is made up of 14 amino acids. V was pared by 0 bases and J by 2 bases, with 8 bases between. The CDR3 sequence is CASSPPPGTYEQYF. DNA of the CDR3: TGTGCCAGCTCACCACCGCCAGGAACCTACGAGCAGTACTTC.

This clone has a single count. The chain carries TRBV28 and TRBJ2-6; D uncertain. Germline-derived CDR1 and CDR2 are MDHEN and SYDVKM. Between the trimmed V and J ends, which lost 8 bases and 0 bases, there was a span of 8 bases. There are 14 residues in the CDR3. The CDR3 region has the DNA TGTGCCAGCTACTCTAACTCTGGGGCCAACGTCCTGACTTTC. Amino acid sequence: CASYSNSGANVLTF.

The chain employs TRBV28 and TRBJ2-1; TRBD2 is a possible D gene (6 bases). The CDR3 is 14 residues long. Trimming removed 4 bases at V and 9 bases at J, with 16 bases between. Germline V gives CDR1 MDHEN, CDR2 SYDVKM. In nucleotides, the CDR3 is TGTGCCAGCAGTTCGCCGGGACTTGGAGGTGAGCAGTTCTTC. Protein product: CASSSPGLGGEQFF.

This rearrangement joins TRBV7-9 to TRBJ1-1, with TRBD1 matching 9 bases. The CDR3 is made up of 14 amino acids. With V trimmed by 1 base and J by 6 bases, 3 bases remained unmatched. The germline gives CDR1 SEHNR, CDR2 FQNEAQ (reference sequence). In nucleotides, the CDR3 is TGTGCCAGCAGCTTAGGACAGGGGGTTTCTGAAGCTTTCTTT. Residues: CASSLGQGVSEAFF. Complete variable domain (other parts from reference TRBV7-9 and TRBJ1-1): DTGVSQNPRHKITKRGQNVTFRCDPISEHNRLYWYRQTLGQGPEFLTYFQNEAQLEKSRLLSDRFSAERPKGSFSTLEIQRTEQGDSAMYLCASSLGQGVSEAFFGQGTRLTVV.

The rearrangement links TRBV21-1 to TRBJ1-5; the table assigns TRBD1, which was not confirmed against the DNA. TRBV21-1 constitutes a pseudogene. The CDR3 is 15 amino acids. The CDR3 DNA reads TGTGCCAGCACGTTACCTAGGGGGCCGAATCAGCCCCAGCATTTT. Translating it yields CASTLPRGPNQPQHF.

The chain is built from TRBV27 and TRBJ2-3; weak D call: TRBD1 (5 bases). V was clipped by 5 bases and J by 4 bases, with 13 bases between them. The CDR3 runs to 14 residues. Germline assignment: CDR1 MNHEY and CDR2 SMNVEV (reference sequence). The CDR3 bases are TGTGCCAGCAGTGTCCGGACACAGGCAGATACGCAGTATTTT. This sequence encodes CASSVRTQADTQYF.

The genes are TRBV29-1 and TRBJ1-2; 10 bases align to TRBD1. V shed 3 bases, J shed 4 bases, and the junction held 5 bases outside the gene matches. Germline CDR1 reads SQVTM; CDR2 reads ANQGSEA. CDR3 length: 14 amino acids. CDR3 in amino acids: CSVEETGGGYGYTF. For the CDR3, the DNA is TGCAGCGTTGAGGAGACAGGGGGCGGCTATGGCTACACCTTC.

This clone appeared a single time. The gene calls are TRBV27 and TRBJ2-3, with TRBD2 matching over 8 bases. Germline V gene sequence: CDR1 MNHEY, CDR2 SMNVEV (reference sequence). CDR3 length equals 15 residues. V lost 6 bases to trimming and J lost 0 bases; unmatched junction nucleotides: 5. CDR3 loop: CASSAGGPSTDTQYF. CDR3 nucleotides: TGTGCCAGCAGCGCGGGGGGCCCTAGCACAGATACGCAGTATTTT.

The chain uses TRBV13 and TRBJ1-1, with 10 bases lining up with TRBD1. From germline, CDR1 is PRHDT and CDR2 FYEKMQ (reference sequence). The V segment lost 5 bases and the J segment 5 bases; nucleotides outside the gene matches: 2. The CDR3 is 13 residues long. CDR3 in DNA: TGTGCCAGCAGCAGGGACAGGGGTACTGAAGCTTTCTTT. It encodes CASSRDRGTEAFF. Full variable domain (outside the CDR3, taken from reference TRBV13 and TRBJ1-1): AAGVIQSPRHLIKEKRETATLKCYPIPRHDTVYWYQQGPGQDPQFLISFYEKMQSDKGSIPDRFSAQQFSDYHSELNMSSLELGDSALYFCASSRDRGTEAFFGQGTRLTVV.

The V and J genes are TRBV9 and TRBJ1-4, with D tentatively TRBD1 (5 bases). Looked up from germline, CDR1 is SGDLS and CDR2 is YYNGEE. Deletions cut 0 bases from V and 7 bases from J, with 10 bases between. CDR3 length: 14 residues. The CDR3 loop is CASSVAGGFEKLFF. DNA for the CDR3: TGTGCCAGCAGCGTAGCGGGGGGGTTTGAAAAACTGTTTTTT.

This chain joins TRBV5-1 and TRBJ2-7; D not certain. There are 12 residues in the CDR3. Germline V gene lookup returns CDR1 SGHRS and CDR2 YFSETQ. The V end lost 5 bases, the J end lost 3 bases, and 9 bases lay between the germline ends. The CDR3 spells CASRGSYYEQYF. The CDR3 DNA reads TGCGCCAGCAGAGGTAGCTACTACGAGCAGTACTTC.

In nucleotides, the CDR3 is TGTGCCAGCAACAAAAACAGGAACACCGGGGAGCTGTTTTTT. This translates into CASNKNRNTGELFF. V is TRBV5-8 and J is TRBJ2-2; unclear D gene. The CDR3 length is 14 residues. Deletions cut 6 bases from V and 1 base from J, with 10 bases between. Germline V gene lookup returns CDR1 SGHTS and CDR2 YDEGEE.